The entry that follows covers one TCR delta chain sequence. V dropped 3 bases and J dropped 0; count of bases not matched to a gene: 7. This CDR3 has 19 residues. In germline, CDR1 is GEAIGNYY, CDR2 EKD. This entry comes from a study of gamma-delta chains in newborns, infants, children. Study-level background: Microbial exposure reportedly drives polyclonal innate γδ T cell expansion after birth.

With CATT, TCRdb re-called clones from the reads. The sample lists 15,000 or so delta-chain clones, roughly 7% seen once, with around 24% in the top ten. The clonotype was recovered from a child who was a newborn, infant or young child, either healthy, febrile or measles-vaccinated (not recorded which). This sequence joins TRDV2 and TRDJ3, with 10 bases identical to TRDD3. The sequenced sample was blood. The CDR3 is CACDYWGIPSSWDTRQMFF. The CDR3 DNA sequence: TGTGCCTGTGACTACTGGGGGATCCCAAGCTCCTGGGACACCCGACAGATGTTTTTC.